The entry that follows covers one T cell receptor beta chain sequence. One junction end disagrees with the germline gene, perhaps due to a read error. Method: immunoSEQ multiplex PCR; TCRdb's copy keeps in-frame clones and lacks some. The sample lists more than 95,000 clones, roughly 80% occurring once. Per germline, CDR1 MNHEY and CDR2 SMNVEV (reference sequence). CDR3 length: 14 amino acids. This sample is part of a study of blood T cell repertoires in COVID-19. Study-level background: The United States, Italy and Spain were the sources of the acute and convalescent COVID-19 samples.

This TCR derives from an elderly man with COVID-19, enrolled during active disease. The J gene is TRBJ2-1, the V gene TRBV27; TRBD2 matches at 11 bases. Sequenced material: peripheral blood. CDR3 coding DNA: TGTGCCAGCAGTAAACCGGGACTAGCGGTGGAGACGATCTTC. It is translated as CASSKPGLAVETIF.